A single sample gave rise to the 25 T cell receptor beta chains below, sequenced in a study of shared clonotypes between healthy human individuals. The assay was immunoSEQ multiplex PCR, and TCRdb's table has in-frame clones only and misses some. This sample yields around 2.5 million clones, of which approximately 94% are seen a single time; more than 0.35% belongs to the top ten. Sequenced material: naive CD4+ T cells from PBMCs. As for subset: CD45RA+ positively selected. These receptors originate from a young man in good health. Some clones in this sample may be carry-over from other donors' samples.

This clone was observed once. V is TRBV5-1 and J is TRBJ1-2; 8 bases line up with TRBD1. V shed 1 base and J 9 bases; nucleotides not matched to a gene: 8. Germline CDR1 SGHRS, CDR2 YFSETQ. The CDR3 is made up of 14 amino acids. The DNA for the CDR3 is TGCGCCAGCAGCTTGACAGGGGGGCGAGAGAGCTACACCTTC. This codes for CASSLTGGRESYTF.

The J gene is TRBJ1-2, the V gene TRBV18, with a weak D call TRBD1 (5 bases). Germline V gives CDR1 KGHSH, CDR2 LQKENI. V was cut by 0 bases and J by 6 bases, with 11 bases left in between. The CDR3 is made up of 14 amino acids. Here the CDR3 reads CASSPPSGSHGYTF. The CDR3 DNA reads as TGTGCCAGCTCACCACCGTCAGGGTCTCATGGCTACACCTTC.

The chain combines TRBV15 with TRBJ2-1; TRBD2 matches at 11 bases. Looked up from germline, CDR1 is LNHNV and CDR2 is YYDKDF (reference sequence). Unmatched junction bases numbered 8, after V lost 3 bases and J lost 10 bases. The CDR3 totals 15 residues. The CDR3 loop reads CATSRVAGGLREQFF. The CDR3 DNA sequence: TGTGCCACCAGCAGGGTAGCGGGAGGGCTAAGGGAGCAGTTCTTC.

As to this clone: Other DNA variants within this sample encode the same CDR3. This chain connects TRBV27 to TRBJ1-3; D remains ambiguous. Germline values: CDR1 MNHEY, CDR2 SMNVEV (reference sequence). V lost 5 bases and J 1 base, leaving 9 bases between the germline ends. This CDR3 region has 14 residues. The CDR3, as DNA: TGTGCCAGCAGTCTTCTTGGGTCTGGAAACACCATATATTTT. Its protein product is CASSLLGSGNTIYF.

The V and J genes are TRBV9 and TRBJ2-3; 7 bases line up with TRBD2. The J segment lost 1 base and the V segment lost 0 bases, leaving 8 bases of the junction unmatched. From germline, CDR1 is SGDLS and CDR2 YYNGEE. CDR3 length: 17 residues. CDR3 in amino acids: CASSVVASGGGTDTQYF. The CDR3 DNA reads as TGTGCCAGCAGCGTAGTAGCTAGCGGAGGGGGCACAGATACGCAGTATTTT.

The chain has TRBV18 and TRBJ2-1, with D perhaps matching TRBD2 (6 bases). Germline V gene lookup returns CDR1 KGHSH and CDR2 LQKENI. There are 15 residues in the CDR3. V was clipped by 3 bases and J by 5 bases, with 14 bases between them. In DNA form, the CDR3 reads TGTGCCAGCTCACCGCCCGGGACTTCCAACAATGAGCAGTTCTTC. Amino acid sequence: CASSPPGTSNNEQFF.

This chain joins TRBV5-6 and TRBJ1-2, with D maybe TRBD1 (5 bases). Germline CDR1 and CDR2: SGHDT and YYEEEE. V was pared by 1 base and J by 4 bases, with 17 bases between. The length of the CDR3 is 16 residues. This CDR3 is CASSLIRQRGAYGYTF. For the CDR3, the DNA is TGTGCCAGCAGCTTGATACGACAGAGAGGAGCCTATGGCTACACCTTC.

The V and J genes are TRBV27 and TRBJ2-7, with 7 bases fitting TRBD1. The CDR3 runs 13 residues. Germline-derived CDR1 and CDR2 are MNHEY and SMNVEV (reference sequence). With 6 bases clipped from V and 6 bases from J, the junction kept 8 bases outside the gene matches. For the CDR3, the DNA is TGTGCCAGCAGCTGGGACAGTGGGGGCGAGCAGTACTTC. Its protein is CASSWDSGGEQYF.

Regarding this clone: At one of its ends the junction is not consistent with the germline gene, which may arise from a read error. The genes are TRBV5-1 and TRBJ2-2; D may be TRBD1 or TRBD2 (5 bases each). Germline-derived CDR1 and CDR2 are SGHRS and YFSETQ. The CDR3 runs 16 residues. The CDR3 nucleotides read TGCGCCAGCACCTTGGGACGGATGGCGAACACCGGGGAGCTGTTTTTT. Translation: CASTLGRMANTGELFF.

The genes are TRBV7-8 and TRBJ2-3, with a tentative D call TRBD2 (6 bases). V lost 0 bases and J 2 bases, leaving 15 bases between the germline ends. Germline V CDR1 and CDR2: SGHVS, FQNEAQ. The CDR3 is 17 residues long. The CDR3 DNA reads as TGTGCCAGCAGCTTAGCGTCAGGGAGGTCTTACACAGATACGCAGTATTTT. The encoded protein is CASSLASGRSYTDTQYF.

The chain combines TRBV25-1 with TRBJ2-1; possible D gene TRBD1, 6 bases. The CDR3 contains 13 residues. Deletions cut 5 bases from V and 7 bases from J, with 12 bases between. Germline V CDR1 and CDR2: MGHDK, SYGVNS. CDR3 region: CASSRRRGNEQFF. In nucleotides, the CDR3 is TGTGCCAGCAGTCGGAGAAGGGGGAATGAGCAGTTCTTC.

The chain combines TRBV11-2 with TRBJ1-6; D might be TRBD1 (6 bases). Germline loops: CDR1 SGHAT, CDR2 FQNNGV. This CDR3 contains 15 residues. Trimming cost V 5 bases and J 3 bases, with 11 bases left between them. CDR3 nucleotides: TGTGCCAGCAGCCCAGGGGTGTTCTATAATTCACCCCTCCACTTT. It translates to CASSPGVFYNSPLHF.

A note on this clone: At the DNA level, this CDR3 is encoded by other sequences in the same sample as well. The V and J genes are TRBV6-5 and TRBJ2-7; 9 bases are a match to TRBD1. Trimming removed 5 bases from V and 0 bases from J; junction bases left unmatched: 5. Germline CDR1 is MNHEY and CDR2 is SVGAGI. The CDR3 covers 15 residues. The CDR3 DNA is TGTGCCAGCAGTCCCGGGACAGGGAGCTCCTACGAGCAGTACTTC. As protein: CASSPGTGSSYEQYF.

The J gene is TRBJ2-4, the V gene TRBV29-1, with 7 positions matching TRBD1. The CDR3 covers 15 residues. The V gene end was trimmed by 7 bases and the J gene end by 6 bases; junction bases not matched to a gene: 15. The germline CDR1 and CDR2 sequences are SQVTM and ANQGSEA. In nucleotides, the CDR3 is TGCAGCGCTGTCCAGGGGGTCCCCTCGGGAAACATTCAGTACTTC. Translated: CSAVQGVPSGNIQYF.

The V call is TRBV9, the J call TRBJ2-3; 9 positions agree with TRBD2. V lost 2 bases and J lost 1; bases outside the gene matches: 5. Germline V gene lookup returns CDR1 SGDLS and CDR2 YYNGEE. The CDR3 length is 16 residues. The CDR3 DNA follows: TGTGCCAGCAGCGTCTCTAGCGGGGCGGGCACAGATACGCAGTATTTT. Translating it yields CASSVSSGAGTDTQYF.

This clone was observed a handful of times. The V and J genes are TRBV28 and TRBJ1-5, with 7 bases matching TRBD1. Unmatched junction bases numbered 4, after V lost 6 bases and J lost 5 bases. CDR3 length: 13 amino acids. CDR1 and CDR2 from the germline V gene are MDHEN and SYDVKM. The CDR3 sequence: CASRTTGDQPQHF. The DNA of the CDR3 is TGTGCCAGCAGGACCACAGGGGATCAGCCCCAGCATTTT.

The chain joins TRBV2 to TRBJ1-4; no clear D. The ends were cut back, 4 bases at V and 4 bases at J, with 7 bases in the middle. The CDR3 is 13 amino acids. Germline values: CDR1 SNHLY, CDR2 FYNNEI. CDR3 amino acids: CASSGTYNEKLFF. The CDR3 nucleotides read TGTGCCAGCAGTGGCACCTATAATGAAAAACTGTTTTTT.

The chain is built from TRBV11-2 and TRBJ2-7; D perhaps matches TRBD2 (6 bases). This CDR3 region has 15 residues. Germline values: CDR1 SGHAT, CDR2 FQNNGV. V lost 5 bases, J lost 2 bases, and 16 bases lay in between. The CDR3 nucleotides read TGTGCCAGCAGCCGCGGGACCGCAGCCCCCTACGAGCAGTACTTC. Translated, it gives CASSRGTAAPYEQYF.

V is TRBV5-6 and J is TRBJ2-1; TRBD2 matches at 9 bases. V was clipped by 4 bases and J by 3 bases; unmatched bases: 5. Germline CDR1 and CDR2: SGHDT and YYEEEE. This CDR3 has 15 residues. The CDR3 is CASSVGLANYNEQFF. CDR3 coding DNA: TGTGCCAGCAGCGTGGGACTAGCCAACTACAATGAGCAGTTCTTC. The full variable domain, its missing parts supplied by reference TRBV5-6 and TRBJ2-1, is DAGVTQSPTHLIKTRGQQVTLRCSPKSGHDTVSWYQQALGQGPQFIFQYYEEEERQRGNFPDRFSGHQFPNYSSELNVNALLLGDSALYLCASSVGLANYNEQFFGPGTRLTVL.

This chain connects TRBV7-3 to TRBJ2-3, with TRBD2 matching 7 bases. Trimming removed 2 bases from V and 1 base from J; junction bases left unmatched: 6. This CDR3 has 16 amino acids. CDR1 and CDR2 from the germline V gene are SGHTA and FQGTGA. Here the CDR3 DNA reads TGTGCCAGCAGCTTAGCGAGCGGGATCGGCACAGATACGCAGTATTTT. Its protein is CASSLASGIGTDTQYF.

The genes are TRBV6-5 and TRBJ1-2; 8 nucleotides agree with TRBD1. The V and J ends lost 4 bases and 12 bases, in that order; junction bases with no gene match: 4. Germline V gene sequence: CDR1 MNHEY, CDR2 SVGAGI. The length of the CDR3 is 11 residues. The CDR3 loop reads CASSFQGAHTF. DNA for the CDR3: TGTGCCAGCAGTTTCCAGGGGGCGCACACCTTC.

The chain employs TRBV11-2 and TRBJ2-5; either TRBD1 or TRBD2 may fit D (5 bases each). Trimming took off 1 base at V and 0 bases at J, with 12 bases between the two ends. The CDR3 extends over 16 amino acids. CDR1 and CDR2 (germline): SGHAT, FQNNGV. CDR3 residues: CASSLGQGTHQETQYF. CDR3 nucleotide sequence: TGTGCCAGCAGCTTAGGTCAAGGGACCCACCAAGAGACCCAGTACTTC.

As DNA, the CDR3 is TGTGCCAGCAGCCGAAAAACGGACAGTACACACTCTGGGGCCAACGTCCTGACTTTC. This translates into CASSRKTDSTHSGANVLTF. The chain uses TRBV7-2 and TRBJ2-6; a weak D match, TRBD1 (6 bases). Trimming removed 5 bases from V and 0 bases from J, with 20 bases in between. The CDR3 contains 19 residues. Germline assignment: CDR1 SGHTA and CDR2 FQGNSA.

This chain joins TRBV7-3 and TRBJ2-5; perhaps TRBD2 as D (6 bases). This CDR3 has 15 residues. Per the germline V gene, CDR1 is SGHTA and CDR2 is FQGTGA. V lost 2 bases and J lost 1, with 11 bases in between. Here the CDR3 reads CASSLAGTIQETQYF. For the CDR3, the DNA is TGTGCCAGCAGCTTAGCGGGGACGATCCAAGAGACCCAGTACTTC.

The V gene is TRBV9, the J gene TRBJ2-3; no clear D gene. CDR1 is SGDLS and CDR2 is YYNGEE in the germline V gene. V dropped 3 bases and J dropped 6 bases, with 17 bases sitting between them. CDR3 length: 15 amino acids. The CDR3 spells CASSGNPAIIDTQYF. The CDR3 bases are TGTGCCAGCAGCGGTAACCCCGCAATTATCGATACGCAGTATTTT.